The 29 T cell receptor beta chains reported below all come from one sample, sequenced in a study of graft-versus-host responses after intestinal transplantation. Profiling relied on immunoSEQ multiplex PCR, and the TCRdb table lists in-frame clones only, not all of them. The sample carries 9,600 or so clones, 90% to 95% recorded once. This material consisted of bone marrow, taken around 500 days after intestinal transplantation. The receptors were gathered from a human patient who received an intestinal transplant, so some T cells may come from the graft donor.

The rearrangement uses TRBV5-4 and TRBJ2-4; 9 bases line up with TRBD1. The ends lost 0 bases at V and 8 bases at J; junction bases unmatched: 6. This CDR3 contains 15 residues. The germline gives CDR1 SGHNT, CDR2 YYREEE (reference sequence). CDR3 amino acids: CASSLGQGVGYIQYF. DNA for the CDR3: TGTGCCAGCAGCTTGGGACAGGGGGTAGGATACATTCAGTACTTC.

The chain uses TRBV27 and TRBJ1-1; maybe TRBD1 (5 bases). V gave up 2 bases and J gave up 1 base, with 11 bases separating them. The CDR3 is 15 amino acids. Per germline, CDR1 MNHEY and CDR2 SMNVEV (reference sequence). CDR3 DNA sequence: TGTGCCAGCAGTTTACTTGGACACCGGAACACTGAAGCTTTCTTT. Translation: CASSLLGHRNTEAFF.

The rearrangement uses TRBV5-6 and TRBJ2-5, with 8 nucleotides matching TRBD2. This CDR3 is built from 15 residues. J lost 5 bases, V lost 3 bases, and 9 bases had no gene match. Germline CDR1 is SGHDT and CDR2 is YYEEEE. This chain's CDR3 is CASSYPGLVAETQYF. As DNA, the CDR3 is TGTGCCAGCAGCTATCCGGGACTAGTGGCCGAGACCCAGTACTTC.

The rearrangement uses TRBV11-2 and TRBJ2-1; a possible D gene is TRBD1 (6 bases). The V gene's germline CDR1 is SGHAT and CDR2 FQNNGV. The V end was cut by 1 base, the J end by 6 bases, with 16 bases between. The CDR3 length is 16 residues. The CDR3 nucleotides read TGTGCCAGCAGCTTAGTGGATTGGGGGCCCGGCAATGAGCAGTTCTTC. It translates to CASSLVDWGPGNEQFF.

CDR3 DNA: TGTGCCAGCAGCCGAGGTTGGACATCTGGCTACACCTTC. This codes for CASSRGWTSGYTF. The chain joins TRBV14 to TRBJ1-2; D is possibly TRBD1 (5 bases). The CDR3 spans 13 residues. Germline V lookup: CDR1 SGHDN, CDR2 FVKESK. The V end lost 4 bases, the J end lost 7 bases, and 13 bases lay between the germline ends. Filled out from reference TRBV14 and TRBJ1-2, the complete variable domain reads EAGVTQFPSHSVIEKGQTVTLRCDPISGHDNLYWYRRVMGKEIKFLLHFVKESKQDESGMPNNRFLAERTGGTYSTLKVQPAELEDSGVYFCASSRGWTSGYTFGSGTRLTVV.

This rearrangement joins TRBV7-2 to TRBJ2-5; D gene unclear. Germline values: CDR1 SGHTA, CDR2 FQGNSA. The CDR3 runs 13 residues. With 2 bases removed from V and 4 bases from J, the gap between germline ends came to 8 bases. CDR3 bases: TGTGCCAGCAGCTTAAACTGGGGAGAGACCCAGTACTTC. Amino acid sequence: CASSLNWGETQYF.

The chain is built from TRBV9 and TRBJ2-1, with 12 positions matching TRBD2. Germline assignment: CDR1 SGDLS and CDR2 YYNGEE. The CDR3 contains 16 residues. Unmatched junction bases numbered 5, after V lost 4 bases and J lost 3 bases. CDR3 coding DNA: TGTGCCAGCAGCCCTGGGACTAGCGGGTTCTACAATGAGCAGTTCTTC. Residues: CASSPGTSGFYNEQFF.

The chain recombines TRBV30 with TRBJ2-5; D possibly corresponds to TRBD2 (5 bases). V gave up 3 bases and J gave up 1 base, with 9 bases separating them. CDR1 and CDR2 from the germline V gene are GTSNPN and SVGIG (reference sequence). The CDR3 has 13 residues. CDR3: CAWRERSQETQYF. The CDR3 region has the DNA TGTGCCTGGAGAGAGCGGAGCCAAGAGACCCAGTACTTC.

The chain employs TRBV14 and TRBJ2-1; 8 bases agree with TRBD2. Germline-derived CDR1 and CDR2 are SGHDN and FVKESK. V dropped 0 bases and J dropped 2; count of bases not matched to a gene: 9. The CDR3 loop spans 18 amino acids. This chain's CDR3 is CASSQDAERGTTYNEQFF. CDR3 DNA: TGTGCCAGCAGCCAAGATGCGGAGCGGGGGACGACCTACAATGAGCAGTTCTTC.

The chain combines TRBV28 with TRBJ1-5, with a weak D call TRBD1 (6 bases). In germline, CDR1 is MDHEN, CDR2 SYDVKM. CDR3 length equals 14 residues. V lost 3 bases and J 7 bases, leaving 13 bases between the germline ends. The CDR3 here is CASSFGGLEQPQHF. In DNA, the CDR3 is TGTGCCAGCAGTTTCGGGGGCTTGGAGCAGCCCCAGCATTTT.

The rearrangement uses TRBV19 and TRBJ2-1, with D uncertain. The V end was cut by 5 bases, the J end by 4 bases, with 9 bases between. The CDR3 spans 13 residues. The germline V gene encodes CDR1 LNHDA and CDR2 SQIVND (reference sequence). The CDR3 protein is CASSFDGYNEQFF. CDR3 nucleotides: TGTGCCAGTAGTTTCGACGGGTACAATGAGCAGTTCTTC.

This clone was picked up one time. The V and J genes are TRBV7-3 and TRBJ2-1, with 8 bases aligning to TRBD2. The length of the CDR3 is 14 residues. Per germline, CDR1 SGHTA and CDR2 FQGTGA. The ends lost 8 bases at V and 7 bases at J; junction bases unmatched: 10. The CDR3 region is CASGPGLVNNEQFF. The CDR3 DNA is TGTGCCAGCGGACCGGGACTAGTAAATAATGAGCAGTTCTTC.

The chain uses TRBV6-5 and TRBJ1-2; possible D gene TRBD1, 5 bases. Trimming left V 2 bases short and J 4 bases short, with 8 bases between. The V gene's germline CDR1 is MNHEY and CDR2 SVGAGI. This CDR3 contains 13 residues. The chain's CDR3 is CASSYQGRYGYTF. As DNA, the CDR3 is TGTGCCAGCAGTTACCAGGGCCGCTATGGCTACACCTTC.

J is TRBJ2-1 and V is TRBV7-3; D ambiguous. Trimming cost V 4 bases and J 5 bases, with 9 bases left between them. This CDR3 comprises 13 residues. Germline V CDR1 and CDR2: SGHTA, FQGTGA. Here the CDR3 reads CASSSRHNNEQFF. The CDR3, as DNA: TGTGCCAGCAGCTCCCGGCACAACAATGAGCAGTTCTTC.

The V gene is TRBV28, the J gene TRBJ1-2; possibly TRBD1 for D (6 bases). The V end lost 8 bases, the J end lost 8 bases, and 15 bases lay between the germline ends. The germline CDR1 and CDR2 sequences are MDHEN and SYDVKM. This CDR3 region has 12 residues. DNA for the CDR3: TGTGCCAGCGAAGGGGGGGCGTGGGGCTACACCTTC. Amino acids: CASEGGAWGYTF.

The chain joins TRBV11-1 to TRBJ2-1, with 10 bases matching TRBD2. Trimming at V came to 4 bases and at J to 0 bases, leaving 0 bases not matched to a gene. CDR1 and CDR2 from the germline V gene are SGHAT and FQDESV (reference sequence). This CDR3 region has 15 residues. CDR3 region: CASSSSGSSYNEQFF. The DNA of the CDR3 is TGTGCCAGCAGCTCTAGCGGGAGCTCCTACAATGAGCAGTTCTTC.

V and J are TRBV10-3 and TRBJ2-5; D gene unclear. Germline V gene sequence: CDR1 ENHRY, CDR2 SYGVKD. The CDR3 totals 15 residues. The germline V and J ends were trimmed by 4 bases and 3 bases, with 15 bases remaining between them. CDR3 in DNA: TGTGCCATCAGTGGGTCCCTCGGCAGTGAAGAGACCCAGTACTTC. Protein product: CAISGSLGSEETQYF.

The CDR3 reads CASSLRGYNEQFF. Here the CDR3 DNA reads TGTGCCAGCAGTTTAAGGGGGTACAATGAGCAGTTCTTC. V and J are TRBV28 and TRBJ2-1; D might be TRBD1 (6 bases). The V gene lost 2 bases and the J gene lost 4 bases, with 6 bases spanning the gap. The germline CDR1 and CDR2 sequences are MDHEN and SYDVKM. There are 13 residues in the CDR3.

The chain links TRBV9 to TRBJ2-2, with no clear D. This CDR3 has 15 amino acids. CDR1 SGDLS and CDR2 YYNGEE come from the germline V gene. Trimming left V 0 bases short and J 1 base short, with 7 bases between. The CDR3 bases are TGTGCCAGCAGCGTAGGGCGCCGGAACACCGGGGAGCTGTTTTTT. It yields the protein CASSVGRRNTGELFF.

This clone was detected once. The chain couples TRBV28 to TRBJ2-5, with 9 bases aligning to TRBD1. CDR3 length: 18 amino acids. Germline V gives CDR1 MDHEN, CDR2 SYDVKM. The trim removed 3 bases at V and 3 bases at J, leaving 14 bases unmatched. The CDR3 DNA reads as TGTGCCAGCAGTTTCTCCACCTCACCGCGGGACAGGGAAGAGACCCAGTACTTC. This codes for CASSFSTSPRDREETQYF.

The chain couples TRBV18 to TRBJ2-7; D is possibly TRBD1 (5 bases). Germline V gene data show CDR1 as KGHSH and CDR2 as LQKENI. The length of the CDR3 is 13 residues. V gave up 5 bases and J gave up 6 bases, with 14 bases separating them. CDR3 in amino acids: CASSSKRGAEQYF. Here the CDR3 DNA reads TGTGCCAGCTCATCGAAAAGGGGCGCCGAGCAGTACTTC.

This clone occurred once. V and J are TRBV28 and TRBJ2-5; 7 bases match TRBD2. The J segment lost 1 base and the V segment lost 2 bases, leaving 7 bases of the junction unmatched. CDR1 MDHEN and CDR2 SYDVKM come from the germline V gene. CDR3 length: 16 amino acids. CDR3 bases: TGTGCCAGCAGTTTAGTCGGGTGGGGGGGCCAAGAGACCCAGTACTTC. This encodes CASSLVGWGGQETQYF.

The chain recombines TRBV4-1 with TRBJ2-1, with D perhaps matching TRBD2 (6 bases). The CDR3 has 14 residues. The V and J ends lost 3 bases and 11 bases respectively, with 17 bases between them. CDR1 is MGHRA and CDR2 is YSYEKL in the germline V gene. The CDR3 region has the DNA TGCGCCAGCAGCCAGGACCCTACTGGGAGGCAGCAGTTCTTC. The encoded protein is CASSQDPTGRQQFF.

This chain connects TRBV19 to TRBJ2-5; 14 bases are a match to TRBD2. The trim removed 4 bases at V and 5 bases at J, leaving 9 bases unmatched. Germline values: CDR1 LNHDA, CDR2 SQIVND (reference sequence). The CDR3 is 17 amino acids. The CDR3 region is CASSTRTSGRSGETQYF. The CDR3 region has the DNA TGTGCCAGTAGTACCCGGACTAGCGGGAGGTCGGGGGAGACCCAGTACTTC.

The chain recombines TRBV9 with TRBJ2-3; the D is unclear. V was cut by 0 bases and J by 5 bases, with 13 bases left in between. This CDR3 comprises 15 residues. Germline loops: CDR1 SGDLS, CDR2 YYNGEE. The CDR3 loop reads CASSVAGRLVDTQYF. The DNA for the CDR3 is TGTGCCAGCAGCGTAGCGGGCAGGCTCGTAGATACGCAGTATTTT. The full variable domain, completed using reference TRBV9 and TRBJ2-3, is DSGVTQTPKHLITATGQRVTLRCSPRSGDLSVYWYQQSLDQGLQFLIQYYNGEERAKGNILERFSAQQFPDLHSELNLSSLELGDSALYFCASSVAGRLVDTQYFGPGTRLTVL.

This chain joins TRBV11-2 and TRBJ2-2; TRBD2 matches 7 bases. The junction had 8 bases not matched to a gene; V was cut back by 0 bases and J by 7 bases. Per the germline V gene, CDR1 is SGHAT and CDR2 is FQNNGV. The CDR3 is 16 residues long. The CDR3 bases are TGTGCCAGCAGCTTAGAGGCGGGAGCGGGCGGCGGGGAGCTGTTTTTT. The encoded protein is CASSLEAGAGGGELFF.

The chain couples TRBV5-6 to TRBJ1-5; D possibly corresponds to TRBD1 (5 bases). The length of the CDR3 is 14 residues. Germline V gene data show CDR1 as SGHDT and CDR2 as YYEEEE. The V gene lost 0 bases and the J gene lost 1 base, with 5 bases spanning the gap. The CDR3 spells CASSLGQSNQPQHF. The CDR3 region has the DNA TGTGCCAGCAGCTTGGGACAGAGCAATCAGCCCCAGCATTTT.

The chain combines TRBV28 with TRBJ2-7, with D possibly TRBD1 on 6 matching bases. Germline V lookup: CDR1 MDHEN, CDR2 SYDVKM. CDR3 length equals 14 residues. V shed 5 bases and J shed 1 base, with 12 bases lying between them. In nucleotides, the CDR3 is TGTGCCAGCAGTACTCGACAGGATTCCTACGAGCAGTACTTC. It yields the protein CASSTRQDSYEQYF.

This chain joins TRBV5-1 and TRBJ1-5, with 7 bases identical to TRBD1. This CDR3 spans 15 amino acids. CDR1 SGHRS and CDR2 YFSETQ come from the germline V gene. The V and J ends lost 4 bases and 0 bases, in that order; junction bases with no gene match: 4. The CDR3 protein is CASSPTGFSNQPQHF. CDR3 DNA sequence: TGCGCCAGCAGCCCGACAGGGTTTAGCAATCAGCCCCAGCATTTT.